This passage covers 14 T cell receptor beta chains from one sample sequenced in a study of T cells in Graves' hyperthyroidism and ophthalmopathy. Amplification of TCR beta CDR3 regions was performed using RNA transcripts as template. First-round RT-PCR with HTBI primers amplified the TCR CDR3 region. TCRdb passed the multiplex PCR reads through MiXCR, listing each CDR3 protein once. The sample records around 440,000 distinct CDR3 sequences, 15% to 18% being singletons. Sequenced input: blood. Every receptor here comes from a woman younger than 35 with Graves' hyperthyroidism.

In this sample, this clonotype turned up a few times. This chain uses TRBV6-2 or TRBV6-3 with TRBJ1-6; D possibly corresponds to TRBD1 (6 bases). The CDR3 loop spans 16 amino acids. Trimming shortened V by 6 bases and J by 0 bases, and 12 bases separated the two germline ends. CDR1 and CDR2 (germline): MNHEY, SVGEGT. CDR3 in amino acids: CASSYGQFSYNSPLHF. CDR3 in DNA: TGTGCCAGCAGCTACGGACAGTTCTCCTATAATTCACCCCTCCACTTT.

This clonotype was detected many times. This chain uses TRBV20-1 with TRBJ1-2, with D uncertain. Trimming took off 6 bases at V and 8 bases at J, with 16 bases between the two ends. This CDR3 is 12 amino acids long. The germline V gene has CDR1 DFQATT and CDR2 SNEGSKA (reference sequence). The CDR3 region has the DNA TGCAGTGCCCACCCAGAGGAGGTGGGCTACACCTTC. Translating gives CSAHPEEVGYTF.

The J gene is TRBJ2-5, the V gene TRBV6-5; D may be TRBD2 (6 bases). Looked up from germline, CDR1 is MNHEY and CDR2 is SVGAGI. This CDR3 contains 14 residues. V dropped 2 bases and J dropped 5 bases, with 12 bases sitting between them. CDR3 in amino acids: CASSYRRGWETQYF. CDR3 coding DNA: TGTGCCAGCAGTTACCGGCGGGGTTGGGAGACCCAGTACTTC.

In its sample, this clonotype was seen a few times. The chain is built from TRBV20-1 and TRBJ2-7, with D uncertain. V was clipped by 2 bases and J by 4 bases, with 15 bases between them. CDR1 is DFQATT, CDR2 SNEGSKA, per germline (reference sequence). The CDR3 has 14 amino acids. In DNA form, the CDR3 reads TGCAGTGCTAGAAATTTGGCAGTCGGTTACGAGCAGTACTTC. It specifies CSARNLAVGYEQYF.

The chain uses TRBV4-1 and TRBJ2-6, with TRBD2 matching over 8 bases. The length of the CDR3 is 19 residues. From germline, CDR1 is MGHRA and CDR2 YSYEKL. J gave up 3 bases and V 2 bases, and 12 bases lay outside the gene matches. For the CDR3, the DNA is TGCGCCAGCAGCCAATCTCGGGGCGGGGGGCCATATGGGGCCAACGTCCTGACTTTC. Protein: CASSQSRGGGPYGANVLTF.

This clonotype was detected many times. The chain has TRBV25-1 and TRBJ1-1; D not resolved. The CDR3 extends over 14 amino acids. The germline V gene has CDR1 MGHDK and CDR2 SYGVNS. V lost 2 bases and J 1 base, leaving 8 bases between the germline ends. CDR3 coding DNA: TGTGCCAGCAGTGAAGTTAAAGGGAACACTGAAGCTTTCTTT. This codes for CASSEVKGNTEAFF.

In this sample, this clonotype turned up many times. The chain couples TRBV20-1 to TRBJ2-1; the match to TRBD2 covers 8 bases. Germline V gives CDR1 DFQATT, CDR2 SNEGSKA (reference sequence). V shed 6 bases, J shed 1 base, and the junction held 8 bases outside the gene matches. The CDR3 is 15 amino acids. For the CDR3, the DNA is TGCAGTGCCCTCCTACGGGGGGGGTCCTACAATGAGCAGTTCTTC. Its protein is CSALLRGGSYNEQFF.

This clonotype was counted at least ten times. The gene calls are TRBV12-5 and TRBJ2-2; 7 bases align to TRBD1. Germline CDR1 LGHNT, CDR2 FRNRAP. V shed 2 bases, J shed 3 bases, and the junction held 3 bases outside the gene matches. This CDR3 has 15 residues. CDR3 in amino acids: CASGLSQGYTGELFF. CDR3 bases: TGTGCTAGTGGTTTGTCACAGGGGTACACCGGGGAGCTGTTTTTT.

This clonotype was seen more than once but under ten times. The rearrangement joins TRBV10-3 to TRBJ2-7; D ambiguous. V lost 2 bases and J lost 3, with 5 bases in between. This CDR3 is built from 12 residues. Germline V gene data show CDR1 as ENHRY and CDR2 as SYGVKD. Here the CDR3 DNA reads TGTGCCATCAGTGAGGGCAGCTACGAGCAGTACTTC. It encodes CAISEGSYEQYF.

This clonotype occurred many times. The chain has TRBV28 and TRBJ2-5; 11 nucleotides line up with TRBD2. J was trimmed by 6 bases and V by 10 bases; bases with no gene match: 19. Per germline, CDR1 MDHEN and CDR2 SYDVKM. The length of the CDR3 is 17 residues. CDR3 amino acids: CATLGSSPSGGWKTQYF. The CDR3 region has the DNA TGTGCCACCCTCGGGTCCTCCCCTAGCGGGGGGTGGAAGACCCAGTACTTC.

At least ten counts were recorded for this clonotype. This chain uses TRBV20-1 with TRBJ1-1; 9 bases fit TRBD1. CDR1 is DFQATT, CDR2 SNEGSKA, per germline (reference sequence). With 3 bases clipped from V and 3 bases from J, the junction kept 2 bases outside the gene matches. The CDR3 extends over 13 amino acids. The CDR3 nucleotides are TGCAGTGCTAGCTACAGGGGGCACACTGAAGCTTTCTTT. Amino acid sequence: CSASYRGHTEAFF.

The V call is TRBV12-3 or TRBV12-4, the J call TRBJ2-7; 8 bases are a match to TRBD2. CDR3 length: 15 residues. V lost 5 bases to trimming and J lost 7 bases; unmatched junction nucleotides: 13. CDR3 region: CASSVSGVFHREQYF. Here the CDR3 DNA reads TGTGCCAGCAGTGTTAGCGGGGTTTTCCATCGGGAGCAGTACTTC.

The chain uses TRBV6-6 and TRBJ1-2; D unclear. The CDR3 length is 17 residues. Germline CDR1 and CDR2: MNHNY and SVGAGI (reference sequence). Trimming took 0 bases from V and 4 from J, leaving 18 bases between them. The CDR3 region is CASSYSTVGEGGYGYTF. The CDR3 region has the DNA TGTGCCAGCAGTTACTCGACGGTCGGGGAGGGAGGCTATGGCTACACCTTC.

Ten or more counts support this clonotype. The V call is TRBV2, the J call TRBJ1-2; TRBD1 matches 10 bases. V lost 4 bases to trimming and J lost 4 bases; unmatched junction nucleotides: 3. Germline assignment: CDR1 SNHLY and CDR2 FYNNEI. CDR3 size: 14 residues. The CDR3 loop is CASSGQGATYGYTF. DNA of the CDR3: TGTGCCAGCAGTGGACAGGGGGCGACCTATGGCTACACCTTC.